The clone carrying this T cell receptor beta chain appeared once. These data originate in a study of OX40 agonist ivuxolimab in advanced cancers. CDR3 size: 14 residues. Trimming removed 9 bases from V and 1 base from J, with 14 bases in between. Germline V gene data show CDR1 as LNHDA and CDR2 as SQIVND (reference sequence). Only in-frame clones appear in the TCRdb table, and some are missing; sequencing was by immunoSEQ multiplex PCR. Among tens of thousands of clones, 85% to 90% were seen once, and the ten largest hold roughly 0.5%. The chain uses TRBV19 and TRBJ2-3; D tentatively fits TRBD1 or TRBD2 (6 bases each). The sequencing here drew on CD4+ or CD8+ T cells sorted from blood, taken in a trial of the OX40 agonist ivuxolimab. This TCR was sampled from an adult with an advanced solid tumor such as melanoma, head and neck, liver or kidney cancer. CDR3 sequence reads: CASQPGARTDTQYF. The CDR3 region has the DNA TGTGCCAGCCAACCGGGGGCCCGCACAGATACGCAGTATTTT.